This TCR beta chain stems from a study of T-cell memory formation after mild COVID-19. General study results and limits: There were some responding clones in pre-infection memory, which suggested that cross-reactive memory had joined. CD4+ contracting clones lay mainly in CM and EM, CD8+ ones in EMRA. A balance of CD4 and CD8 characterized clones contracting day 15 to 85, whereas later expanders leaned CD4+.

5'RACE primed at constant segments yielded TCR alpha and TCR beta cDNA libraries bearing sample barcodes and UMIs. Via MiXCR, TCRdb re-called the 5' RACE reads, giving one row per CDR3 protein. Of about 340,000 distinct CDR3 sequences in the sample, about 20% are singletons; the top ten hold 20% to 25%. The germline gives CDR1 MDHEN, CDR2 SYDVKM. There are 13 residues in the CDR3. This clonotype has just a few counts. Antigen unknown. At one end the junction does not follow the germline gene, possibly because of a read error. The receptor comes from a man aged 18-30 years who had mild COVID-19 (a few samples of this study predate the infection). Cell type and time point are not known. Sequences were obtained from PBMCs or a T cell subset sorted from them (not recorded which). The chain has TRBV28 and TRBJ1-2, with D uncertain. CDR3 protein: CASRAPSNHGYTF. The CDR3 nucleotides read TGTGCCAGCAGGGCCCCAAGTAACCATGGCTACACCTTC.